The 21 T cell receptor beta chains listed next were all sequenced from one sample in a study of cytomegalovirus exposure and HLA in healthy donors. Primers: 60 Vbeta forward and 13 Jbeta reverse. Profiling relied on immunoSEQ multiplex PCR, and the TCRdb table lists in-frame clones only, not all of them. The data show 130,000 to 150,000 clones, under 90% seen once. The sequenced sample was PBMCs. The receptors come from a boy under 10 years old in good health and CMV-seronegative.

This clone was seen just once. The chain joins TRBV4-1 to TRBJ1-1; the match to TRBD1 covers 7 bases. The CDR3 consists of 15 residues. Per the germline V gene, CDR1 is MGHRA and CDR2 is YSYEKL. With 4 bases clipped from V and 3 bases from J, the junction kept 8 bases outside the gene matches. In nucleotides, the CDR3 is TGCGCCAGCAGCCTCGACAGGGCGCGGGACACTGAAGCTTTCTTT. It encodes CASSLDRARDTEAFF.

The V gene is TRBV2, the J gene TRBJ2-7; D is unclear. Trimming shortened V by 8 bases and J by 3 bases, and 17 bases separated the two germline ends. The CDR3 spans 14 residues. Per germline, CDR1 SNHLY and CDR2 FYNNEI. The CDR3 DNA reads TGTGCCAGCTTGGGCCAACCAGGCGACTACGAGCAGTACTTC. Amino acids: CASLGQPGDYEQYF.

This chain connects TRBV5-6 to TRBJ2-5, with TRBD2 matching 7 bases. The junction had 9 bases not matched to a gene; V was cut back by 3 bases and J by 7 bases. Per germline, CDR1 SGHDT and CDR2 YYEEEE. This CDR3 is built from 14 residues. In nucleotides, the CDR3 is TGTGCCAGCAGCTCGGGACTACCAGAAGGGACCCAGTACTTC. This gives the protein CASSSGLPEGTQYF.

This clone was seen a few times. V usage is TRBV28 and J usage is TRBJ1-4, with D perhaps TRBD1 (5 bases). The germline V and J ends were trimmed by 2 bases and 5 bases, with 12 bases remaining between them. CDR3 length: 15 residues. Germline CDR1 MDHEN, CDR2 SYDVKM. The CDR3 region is CASSLGAGWNEKLFF. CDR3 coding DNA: TGTGCCAGCAGTTTAGGGGCAGGATGGAATGAAAAACTGTTTTTT.

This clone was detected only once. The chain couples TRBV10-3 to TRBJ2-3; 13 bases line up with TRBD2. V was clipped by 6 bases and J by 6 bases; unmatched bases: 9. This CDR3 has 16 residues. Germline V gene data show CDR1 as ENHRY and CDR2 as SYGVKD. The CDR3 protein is CAIRWTSGRNSDTQYF. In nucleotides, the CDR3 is TGTGCCATCAGATGGACTAGCGGGAGAAATAGTGATACGCAGTATTTT.

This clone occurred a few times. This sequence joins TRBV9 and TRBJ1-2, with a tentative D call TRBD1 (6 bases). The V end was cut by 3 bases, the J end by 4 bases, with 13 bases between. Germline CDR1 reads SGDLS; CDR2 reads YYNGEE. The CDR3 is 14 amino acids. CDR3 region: CASSDLTGFYGYTF. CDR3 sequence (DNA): TGTGCCAGCAGCGACCTGACAGGCTTCTATGGCTACACCTTC.

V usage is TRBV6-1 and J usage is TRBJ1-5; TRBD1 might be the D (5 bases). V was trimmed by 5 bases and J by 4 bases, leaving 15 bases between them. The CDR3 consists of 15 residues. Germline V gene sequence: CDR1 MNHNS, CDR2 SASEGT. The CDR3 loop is CASSPNPGNNQPQHF. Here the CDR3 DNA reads TGTGCCAGCAGTCCGAACCCAGGGAATAATCAGCCCCAGCATTTT.

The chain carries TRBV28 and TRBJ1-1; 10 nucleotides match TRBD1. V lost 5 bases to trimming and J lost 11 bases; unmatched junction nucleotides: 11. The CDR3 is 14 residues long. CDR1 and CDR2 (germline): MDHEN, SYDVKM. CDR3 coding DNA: TGTGCCAGCAGTGCAGACAGGGGGCTTGACTTTGCTTTCTTT. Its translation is CASSADRGLDFAFF.

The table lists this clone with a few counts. CDR3 protein: CASSQVAQQALEYF. CDR3 coding DNA: TGCGCCAGCAGCCAAGTCGCCCAACAGGCGCTTGAGTACTTC. This sequence joins TRBV4-1 and TRBJ2-7, with D possibly TRBD1 on 5 matching bases. Trimming stripped 1 base from V and 11 bases from J, with 18 bases between. There are 14 residues in the CDR3. Germline CDR1 is MGHRA and CDR2 is YSYEKL.

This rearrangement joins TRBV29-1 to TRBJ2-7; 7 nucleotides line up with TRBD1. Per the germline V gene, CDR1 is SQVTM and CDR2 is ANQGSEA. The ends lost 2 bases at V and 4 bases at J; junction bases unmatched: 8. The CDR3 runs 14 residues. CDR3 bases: TGCAGCGTTGAAAACCGGGACAGACTTTACGAGCAGTACTTC. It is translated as CSVENRDRLYEQYF.

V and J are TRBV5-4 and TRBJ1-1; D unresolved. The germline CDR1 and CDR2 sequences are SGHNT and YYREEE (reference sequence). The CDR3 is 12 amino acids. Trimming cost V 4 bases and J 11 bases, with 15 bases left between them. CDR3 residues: CASSGTSESAFF. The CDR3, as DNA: TGTGCCAGCAGCGGCACATCAGAAAGTGCTTTCTTT.

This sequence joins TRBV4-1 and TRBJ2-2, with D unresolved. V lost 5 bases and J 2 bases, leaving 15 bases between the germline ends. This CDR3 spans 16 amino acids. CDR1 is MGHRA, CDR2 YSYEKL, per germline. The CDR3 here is CASSSLVLLNTGELFF. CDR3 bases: TGCGCCAGCAGCTCTCTGGTTCTATTAAACACCGGGGAGCTGTTTTTT.

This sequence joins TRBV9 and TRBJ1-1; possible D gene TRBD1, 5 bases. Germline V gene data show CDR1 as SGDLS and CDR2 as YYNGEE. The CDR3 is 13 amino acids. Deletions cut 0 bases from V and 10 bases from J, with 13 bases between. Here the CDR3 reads CASSVVTDGRAFF. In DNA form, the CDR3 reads TGTGCCAGCAGCGTAGTGACAGACGGACGAGCTTTCTTT.

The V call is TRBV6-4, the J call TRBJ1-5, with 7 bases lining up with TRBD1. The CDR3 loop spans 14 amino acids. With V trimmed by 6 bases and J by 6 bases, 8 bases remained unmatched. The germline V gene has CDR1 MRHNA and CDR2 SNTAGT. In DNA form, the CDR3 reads TGTGCCAGCAGCGAGACAGGGTTTGGTCAGCCCCAGCATTTT. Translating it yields CASSETGFGQPQHF.

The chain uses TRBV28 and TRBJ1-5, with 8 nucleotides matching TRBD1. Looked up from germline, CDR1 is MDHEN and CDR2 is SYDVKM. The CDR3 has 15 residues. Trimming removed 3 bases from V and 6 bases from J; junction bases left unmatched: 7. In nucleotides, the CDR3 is TGTGCCAGCAGTTTTCCGCAGGGACAGGCTCAGCCCCAGCATTTT. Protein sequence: CASSFPQGQAQPQHF.

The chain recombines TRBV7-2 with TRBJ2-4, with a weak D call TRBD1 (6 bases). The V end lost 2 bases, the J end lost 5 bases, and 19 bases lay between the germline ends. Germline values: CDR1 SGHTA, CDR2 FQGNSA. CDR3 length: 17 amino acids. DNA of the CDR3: TGTGCCAGCAGCTTAACTACGACAGGAGTGTACCAAAACATTCAGTACTTC. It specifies CASSLTTTGVYQNIQYF.

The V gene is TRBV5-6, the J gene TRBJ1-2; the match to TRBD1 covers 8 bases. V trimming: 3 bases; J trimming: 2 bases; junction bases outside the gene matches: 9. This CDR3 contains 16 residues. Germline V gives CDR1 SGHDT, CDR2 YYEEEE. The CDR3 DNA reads TGTGCCAGCAGCTCCCTCCCAGGACAGGGCAACTATGGCTACACCTTC. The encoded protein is CASSSLPGQGNYGYTF.

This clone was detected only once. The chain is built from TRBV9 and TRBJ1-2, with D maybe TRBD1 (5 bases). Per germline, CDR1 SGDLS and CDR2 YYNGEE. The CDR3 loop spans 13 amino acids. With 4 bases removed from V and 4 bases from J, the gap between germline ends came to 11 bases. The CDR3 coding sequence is TGTGCCAGCAGCCCCGGGACTGTCTATGGCTACACCTTC. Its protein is CASSPGTVYGYTF.

CDR3 in amino acids: CASSFNGGNTIYF. The DNA for the CDR3 is TGTGCCAGCAGCTTCAACGGTGGAAACACCATATATTTT. The rearrangement links TRBV11-3 to TRBJ1-3; no definite D call. The V gene lost 3 bases and the J gene lost 3 bases, with 6 bases spanning the gap. The CDR3 runs to 13 residues. Germline values: CDR1 SGHNT, CDR2 YENEEA. The full variable domain, completed using reference TRBV11-3 and TRBJ1-3, is EAGVVQSPRYKIIEKKQPVAFWCNPISGHNTLYWYLQNLGQGPELLIRYENEEAVDDSQLPKDRFSAERLKGVDSTLKIQPAELGDSAVYLCASSFNGGNTIYFGEGSWLTVV.

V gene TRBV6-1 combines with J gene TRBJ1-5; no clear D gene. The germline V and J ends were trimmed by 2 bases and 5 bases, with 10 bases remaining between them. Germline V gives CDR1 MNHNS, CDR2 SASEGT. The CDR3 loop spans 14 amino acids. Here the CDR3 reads CASSELGGHQPQHF. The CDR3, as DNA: TGTGCCAGCAGTGAATTAGGAGGGCATCAGCCCCAGCATTTT.

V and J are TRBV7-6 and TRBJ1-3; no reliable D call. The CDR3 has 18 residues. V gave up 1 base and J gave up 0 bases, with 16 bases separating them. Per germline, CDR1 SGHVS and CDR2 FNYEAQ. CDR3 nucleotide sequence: TGTGCCAGCAGCTTAGGGCACCCGGGAAACCCCTCTGGAAACACCATATATTTT. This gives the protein CASSLGHPGNPSGNTIYF.